This entry lists 25 T cell receptor beta chains sequenced from one sample in a study of Graves' ophthalmopathy and Graves' hyperthyroidism. Amplification from RNA transcripts yielded the TCR beta CDR3 regions. Second-round multiplex PCR came after first-round RT-PCR with HTBI primers. TCRdb passed the multiplex PCR reads through MiXCR, listing each CDR3 protein once. The sample contains more than 550,000 distinct CDR3 sequences, under 50% of which appear only once. The sample was peripheral blood. The receptors shown here come from an adult man with Graves' ophthalmopathy.

This clonotype was recorded at least ten times. The V gene is TRBV7-9, the J gene TRBJ2-7; D may correspond to TRBD1 or TRBD2 (5 bases each). The V gene's germline CDR1 is SEHNR and CDR2 FQNEAQ (reference sequence). There are 12 residues in the CDR3. Trimming took 4 bases from V and 5 from J, leaving 9 bases between them. Here the CDR3 reads CASSSRDHEQYF. DNA of the CDR3: TGTGCCAGCAGCTCCCGGGACCACGAGCAGTACTTC. The full variable domain, with the rest looked up from reference TRBV7-9 and TRBJ2-7, is DTGVSQNPRHKITKRGQNVTFRCDPISEHNRLYWYRQTLGQGPEFLTYFQNEAQLEKSRLLSDRFSAERPKGSFSTLEIQRTEQGDSAMYLCASSSRDHEQYFGPGTRLTVT.

Ten or more counts support this clonotype. The chain joins TRBV19 to TRBJ1-2; the D is unclear. The germline CDR1 and CDR2 sequences are LNHDA and SQIVND (reference sequence). Trimming removed 3 bases from V and 5 bases from J, with 10 bases in between. CDR3 length: 13 amino acids. The CDR3 DNA reads TGTGCCAGTAGTATCAATGAAATATATGGCTACACCTTC. Its protein is CASSINEIYGYTF. Filled out from reference TRBV19 and TRBJ1-2, the complete variable domain reads DGGITQSPKYLFRKEGQNVTLSCEQNLNHDAMYWYRQDPGQGLRLIYYSQIVNDFQKGDIAEGYSVSREKKESFPLTVTSAQKNPTAFYLCASSINEIYGYTFGSGTRLTVV.

There are many counts of this clonotype. The V and J genes are TRBV12-3 or TRBV12-4 and TRBJ1-1, with D perhaps matching TRBD1 (5 bases). The CDR3 loop spans 15 amino acids. V lost 6 bases to trimming and J lost 0 bases, with 14 bases between them. The CDR3 nucleotides are TGTGCCAGCAGACCGGACACAAGCTTGAACACTGAAGCTTTCTTT. Protein product: CASRPDTSLNTEAFF.

This clonotype was observed a handful of times. At one end the junction does not follow the germline gene, possibly because of a read error. The rearrangement links TRBV10-3 to TRBJ2-7; 7 bases are shared with TRBD1. CDR3 length equals 15 residues. CDR1 is ENHRY, CDR2 SYGVKD, per germline. The DNA of the CDR3 is TGTGCCAGCAGTTACGGGGACAGTATCTCCTACGAGCAGTACTTC. It is translated as CASSYGDSISYEQYF.

This clonotype was seen many times. The J gene is TRBJ2-7, the V gene TRBV19, with D possibly being TRBD1 or TRBD2 (5 bases each). This CDR3 is 14 amino acids long. The germline V gene has CDR1 LNHDA and CDR2 SQIVND (reference sequence). V dropped 1 base and J dropped 0 bases, with 7 bases sitting between them. The CDR3 region is CASSIVGTSYEQYF. Here the CDR3 DNA reads TGTGCCAGTAGTATAGTCGGGACCTCCTACGAGCAGTACTTC.

V gene TRBV2 combines with J gene TRBJ2-7, with D perhaps assigned TRBD1 or TRBD2 (5 bases each). The germline V gene encodes CDR1 SNHLY and CDR2 FYNNEI. This CDR3 region has 16 residues. V was cut by 6 bases and J by 0 bases, with 18 bases left in between. CDR3 amino acids: CASRNPGTAASYEQYF. In DNA form, the CDR3 reads TGTGCCAGCAGGAATCCCGGGACCGCGGCCTCCTACGAGCAGTACTTC.

J is TRBJ1-2 and V is TRBV20-1; 9 bases match TRBD1. Germline V gives CDR1 DFQATT, CDR2 SNEGSKA (reference sequence). CDR3 length: 13 residues. V trimming: 4 bases; J trimming: 8 bases; junction bases outside the gene matches: 8. The CDR3 region has the DNA TGCAGTGCTAAGCCGGGACAGGGCACGGGCTACACCTTC. It yields the protein CSAKPGQGTGYTF.

In this sample, this clonotype turned up many times. V gene TRBV6-5 combines with J gene TRBJ1-6; a weak D match, TRBD1 (5 bases). Trimming removed 1 base from V and 4 bases from J, with 11 bases in between. This CDR3 has 16 residues. CDR1 and CDR2 from the germline V gene are MNHEY and SVGAGI. Here the CDR3 DNA reads TGTGCCAGCAGTTACTATTCGGCAGGGTATAATTCACCCCTCCACTTT. This sequence encodes CASSYYSAGYNSPLHF.

The chain carries TRBV10-3 and TRBJ2-2; 8 bases are shared with TRBD1. With 6 bases clipped from V and 5 bases from J, the junction kept 5 bases outside the gene matches. The germline gives CDR1 ENHRY, CDR2 SYGVKD. The CDR3 is 14 amino acids. As DNA, the CDR3 is TGTGCCATCAGCGGACAGGGTAGGACCGGGGAGCTGTTTTTT. Translation gives CAISGQGRTGELFF.

This clonotype has at least ten counts. The rearrangement links TRBV5-8 to TRBJ2-7, with D perhaps matching TRBD1 or TRBD2 (5 bases each). V lost 0 bases to trimming and J lost 3 bases, with 10 bases between them. Germline CDR1 SGHTS, CDR2 YDEGEE. The CDR3 loop spans 14 amino acids. The CDR3 region has the DNA TGTGCCAGCAGCTTGGAGGGACGCGGCTACGAGCAGTACTTC. It specifies CASSLEGRGYEQYF.

Many counts were recorded for this clonotype. The rearrangement uses TRBV7-9 and TRBJ2-5, with TRBD1 as a possible D gene (6 bases). The V gene lost 5 bases and the J gene lost 7 bases, with 17 bases spanning the gap. CDR1 and CDR2 from the germline V gene are SEHNR and FQNEAQ (reference sequence). CDR3 size: 14 residues. The CDR3 spells CASSPRSGVATQYF. CDR3 sequence (DNA): TGTGCCAGCAGCCCAAGGTCAGGGGTTGCGACCCAGTACTTC.

The V call is TRBV10-3, the J call TRBJ2-2, with 13 positions matching TRBD2. V shed 6 bases and J 4 bases; nucleotides not matched to a gene: 5. The CDR3 runs 16 residues. Germline lookup yields CDR1 ENHRY and CDR2 SYGVKD. The CDR3: CAIRLAGGTGTGELFF. The CDR3 DNA sequence: TGTGCCATCAGACTAGCGGGGGGGACTGGCACCGGGGAGCTGTTTTTT.

This chain links TRBV12-3 or TRBV12-4 with TRBJ2-5, with TRBD2 matching over 8 bases. V was clipped by 1 base and J by 1 base; unmatched bases: 17. CDR3 size: 20 residues. CDR3 in amino acids: CASSLGGELADVPFQETQYF. The CDR3 bases are TGTGCCAGCAGTTTAGGTGGGGAACTAGCGGACGTCCCGTTCCAAGAGACCCAGTACTTC.

The rearrangement links TRBV7-3 to TRBJ2-7, with 7 bases matching TRBD2. J lost 9 bases, V lost 8 bases, and 16 bases had no gene match. The V gene's germline CDR1 is SGHTA and CDR2 FQGTGA. The length of the CDR3 is 14 residues. The CDR3 loop reads CASCQDGGGGRQYF. CDR3 DNA sequence: TGTGCCAGCTGCCAAGATGGGGGGGGAGGGAGGCAGTACTTC.

V and J are TRBV7-9 and TRBJ2-5; 12 bases match TRBD2. Matching the DNA end better, TRBJ2-7 makes the J call doubtful. The germline gives CDR1 SEHNR, CDR2 FQNEAQ (reference sequence). The CDR3 runs 17 residues. The CDR3 loop is CASSRGVRLAGDIEQYF. The CDR3 DNA follows: TGTGCCAGCAGCCGAGGGGTAAGACTAGCGGGAGATATCGAGCAGTACTTC.

This clonotype appeared many times. The rearrangement links TRBV15 to TRBJ2-6; D gene uncertain. V was cut by 0 bases and J by 1 base, with 4 bases left in between. The V gene's germline CDR1 is LNHNV and CDR2 YYDKDF (reference sequence). The CDR3 runs to 15 residues. CDR3 loop: CATSRDASGANVLTF. CDR3 in DNA: TGTGCCACCAGCAGAGATGCATCTGGGGCCAACGTCCTGACTTTC. Full variable domain (rest looked up from reference TRBV15 and TRBJ2-6): DAMVIQNPRYQVTQFGKPVTLSCSQTLNHNVMYWYQQKSSQAPKLLFHYYDKDFNNEADTPDNFQSRRPNTSFCFLDIRSPGLGDTAMYLCATSRDASGANVLTFGAGSRLTVL.

This clonotype was counted between two and nine times. J is TRBJ2-3 and V is TRBV7-9; D might be TRBD1 (5 bases). V was cut by 1 base and J by 1 base, with 12 bases left in between. Germline lookup yields CDR1 SEHNR and CDR2 FQNEAQ (reference sequence). This CDR3 region has 16 residues. DNA of the CDR3: TGTGCCAGCAGCTTAGTGGTCGGCAGGGGCACAGATACGCAGTATTTT. It codes for CASSLVVGRGTDTQYF.

The rearrangement joins TRBV10-3 to TRBJ1-2; no clear D gene. Trimming took off 11 bases at V and 1 base at J, with 17 bases between the two ends. CDR1 and CDR2 (germline): ENHRY, SYGVKD. The CDR3 contains 14 residues. The CDR3 is CAALAPGVNYGYTF. For the CDR3, the DNA is TGTGCCGCCCTGGCCCCCGGGGTTAACTATGGCTACACCTTC.

A word on this clonotype: Because it lacks the conserved phenylalanine or tryptophan at the end, this CDR3 is likely a read error. V usage is TRBV6-1 and J usage is TRBJ2-7, with D possibly matching TRBD1 (6 bases). CDR1 MNHNS and CDR2 SASEGT come from the germline V gene. The CDR3 has 13 amino acids. The germline V and J ends were trimmed by 5 bases and 3 bases, with 11 bases remaining between them. CDR3 amino acids: CASSRTALYEQYC. In DNA, the CDR3 is TGTGCCAGCAGTAGGACAGCCCTCTACGAGCAGTACTGC.

The chain combines TRBV10-3 with TRBJ1-1, with D maybe TRBD1 (6 bases). Germline-derived CDR1 and CDR2 are ENHRY and SYGVKD. This CDR3 region has 12 residues. Trimming shortened V by 10 bases and J by 8 bases, and 17 bases separated the two germline ends. The CDR3 DNA is TGTGCCAGCAGACACGGGGGCAGCGAAGCTTTCTTT. Residues: CASRHGGSEAFF.

This clonotype was seen repeatedly, ten times or more. The CDR3 DNA is TGTGCCAGCAGTGAAAGAGGGCTCTATGGCTACGAGCAGTACTTC. This codes for CASSERGLYGYEQYF. The chain joins TRBV2 to TRBJ2-7; a possible D gene is TRBD2 (5 bases). In germline, CDR1 is SNHLY, CDR2 FYNNEI. This CDR3 spans 15 amino acids. Trimming cost V 2 bases and J 3 bases, with 14 bases left between them.

The chain carries TRBV20-1 and TRBJ1-2; a weak D match, TRBD1 (5 bases). This CDR3 spans 11 amino acids. In germline, CDR1 is DFQATT, CDR2 SNEGSKA (reference sequence). V lost 5 bases and J lost 2, with 6 bases in between. The CDR3 sequence is CSAGGNYGYTF. The CDR3 DNA reads TGCAGTGCTGGGGGGAACTATGGCTACACCTTC.

This chain links TRBV19 with TRBJ1-2; D not resolved. Germline V gene sequence: CDR1 LNHDA, CDR2 SQIVND (reference sequence). V was clipped by 5 bases and J by 7 bases, with 8 bases between them. The CDR3 runs to 11 residues. Here the CDR3 reads CASSVYSGYTF. The CDR3 region has the DNA TGTGCCAGTAGTGTCTACTCTGGCTACACCTTC. Filled out from reference TRBV19 and TRBJ1-2, the complete variable domain reads DGGITQSPKYLFRKEGQNVTLSCEQNLNHDAMYWYRQDPGQGLRLIYYSQIVNDFQKGDIAEGYSVSREKKESFPLTVTSAQKNPTAFYLCASSVYSGYTFGSGTRLTVV.

This clonotype was counted many times. The chain joins TRBV6-6 to TRBJ2-6; no clear D gene. The germline V and J ends were trimmed by 7 bases and 2 bases, with 9 bases remaining between them. The germline V gene has CDR1 MNHNY and CDR2 SVGAGI (reference sequence). This CDR3 spans 14 amino acids. The CDR3 loop reads CASISTPGANVLTF. As DNA, the CDR3 is TGTGCCAGCATCAGCACCCCTGGGGCCAACGTCCTGACTTTC.

This clonotype has ten or more counts. The rearrangement uses TRBV7-3 and TRBJ1-2; 10 positions match TRBD1. This CDR3 is 13 amino acids long. J lost 8 bases, V lost 5 bases, and 5 bases had no gene match. CDR1 is SGHTA, CDR2 FQGTGA, per germline. CDR3 loop: CASSRDRGWGYTF. The CDR3 DNA reads TGTGCCAGCAGCCGGGACAGGGGATGGGGCTACACCTTC.